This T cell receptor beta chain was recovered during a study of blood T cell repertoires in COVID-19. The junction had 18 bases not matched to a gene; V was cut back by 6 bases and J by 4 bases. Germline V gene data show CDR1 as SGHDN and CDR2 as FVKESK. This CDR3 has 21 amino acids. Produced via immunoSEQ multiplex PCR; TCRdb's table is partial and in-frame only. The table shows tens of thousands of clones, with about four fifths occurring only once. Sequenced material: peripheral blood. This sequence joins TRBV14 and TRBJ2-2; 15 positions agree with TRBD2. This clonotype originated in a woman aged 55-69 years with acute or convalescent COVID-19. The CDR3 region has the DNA TGTGCCAGCAGACCTCAAACCGGGACTAGCGGGAGGCGAGTATGCACCGGGGAGCTGTTTTTT. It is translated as CASRPQTGTSGRRVCTGELFF.